The 23 T cell receptor beta chains below all came from one sample that was sequenced in a study of shared clonotypes between healthy human individuals. Sequencing was performed with immunoSEQ multiplex PCR; in TCRdb, only in-frame clones are kept and a portion is missing. The sample includes fewer than 400,000 clones, about 74% seen only once; the top ten take around a tenth. Material: memory CD4+ T cells sorted from blood. The subset here: CD45RA-negative fraction. These receptors came from a man younger than 40 in good health.

The rearrangement uses TRBV9 and TRBJ2-7; 10 positions match TRBD2. The CDR3 has 15 residues. Germline trimming cut 0 bases from V and 4 bases from J; bases unmatched to any gene: 4. Looked up from germline, CDR1 is SGDLS and CDR2 is YYNGEE. CDR3 sequence (DNA): TGTGCCAGCAGCGTAGCTGGTAGCGGGAGGTACGAGCAGTACTTC. This translates into CASSVAGSGRYEQYF.

The chain has TRBV7-9 and TRBJ1-1, with D perhaps TRBD1 (5 bases). CDR3 length equals 18 residues. Per the germline V gene, CDR1 is SEHNR and CDR2 is FQNEAQ (reference sequence). V was shortened by 5 bases and J by 0 bases, with 22 bases between the two germline ends. The CDR3 here is CASSVPRGMRLLNTEAFF. CDR3 nucleotide sequence: TGTGCCAGCAGCGTCCCAAGGGGCATGAGGCTACTGAACACTGAAGCTTTCTTT. The full variable domain, with the rest looked up from reference TRBV7-9 and TRBJ1-1, is DTGVSQNPRHKITKRGQNVTFRCDPISEHNRLYWYRQTLGQGPEFLTYFQNEAQLEKSRLLSDRFSAERPKGSFSTLEIQRTEQGDSAMYLCASSVPRGMRLLNTEAFFGQGTRLTVV.

V gene TRBV10-3 combines with J gene TRBJ1-1; 7 nucleotides match TRBD1. The CDR3 consists of 15 residues. Germline V gene sequence: CDR1 ENHRY, CDR2 SYGVKD. Trimming at V came to 4 bases and at J to 1 base, leaving 6 bases not matched to a gene. CDR3 in DNA: TGTGCCATCAGTGGACAGGGAGCATGGAACACTGAAGCTTTCTTT. This gives the protein CAISGQGAWNTEAFF.

The chain employs TRBV28 and TRBJ1-2, with D possibly matching TRBD1 (5 bases). The CDR3 spans 14 residues. Germline CDR1 MDHEN, CDR2 SYDVKM. With 5 bases removed from V and 0 bases from J, the gap between germline ends came to 10 bases. The CDR3 sequence is CASSGLGANYGYTF. Here the CDR3 DNA reads TGTGCCAGCAGTGGATTGGGGGCTAACTATGGCTACACCTTC.

The chain carries TRBV7-2 and TRBJ1-2, with no clear D. Germline V gene data show CDR1 as SGHTA and CDR2 as FQGNSA. This CDR3 contains 14 residues. Trimming left V 1 base short and J 6 bases short, with 12 bases between. Here the CDR3 reads CASSLGGNSHGYTF. The CDR3 bases are TGTGCCAGCAGCTTAGGGGGAAACAGCCATGGCTACACCTTC.

This clone occurred once. CDR3 amino acids: CASSYDFQSYEQYF. The CDR3 DNA reads TGTGCCAGCAGCTACGATTTCCAGTCCTACGAGCAGTACTTC. The chain joins TRBV7-2 to TRBJ2-7; D uncertain. Per germline, CDR1 SGHTA and CDR2 FQGNSA. The CDR3 is made up of 14 amino acids. V shed 4 bases and J shed 1 base, with 11 bases lying between them. The full variable domain, completed using reference TRBV7-2 and TRBJ2-7, is GAGVSQSPSNKVTEKGKDVELRCDPISGHTALYWYRQSLGQGLEFLIYFQGNSAPDKSGLPSDRFSAERTGGSVSTLTIQRTQQEDSAVYLCASSYDFQSYEQYFGPGTRLTVT.

This chain links TRBV9 with TRBJ1-2; no clear D gene. Trimming took 0 bases from V and 3 from J, leaving 9 bases between them. The CDR3 extends over 14 amino acids. CDR1 and CDR2 (germline): SGDLS, YYNGEE. CDR3 nucleotides: TGTGCCAGCAGCGTAGATGGAGCCCACTATGGCTACACCTTC. This encodes CASSVDGAHYGYTF.

This clone was seen more than once but under ten times. The chain combines TRBV28 with TRBJ1-5, with unresolved D. The V end lost 5 bases, the J end lost 3 bases, and 11 bases lay between the germline ends. CDR3 length: 14 amino acids. CDR1 and CDR2 from the germline V gene are MDHEN and SYDVKM. Written as DNA, the CDR3 is TGTGCCAGCAGTCCCAGGTTTGACAATCAGCCCCAGCATTTT. Translating gives CASSPRFDNQPQHF.

The rearrangement uses TRBV9 and TRBJ2-1; the match to TRBD2 covers 10 bases. The CDR3 loop spans 15 amino acids. V dropped 4 bases and J dropped 0; count of bases not matched to a gene: 1. Germline V gene lookup returns CDR1 SGDLS and CDR2 YYNGEE. CDR3 nucleotide sequence: TGTGCCAGCAGCCCTAGCGGGAGCTCCTACAATGAGCAGTTCTTC. It yields the protein CASSPSGSSYNEQFF. The full variable domain, completed using reference TRBV9 and TRBJ2-1, is DSGVTQTPKHLITATGQRVTLRCSPRSGDLSVYWYQQSLDQGLQFLIQYYNGEERAKGNILERFSAQQFPDLHSELNLSSLELGDSALYFCASSPSGSSYNEQFFGPGTRLTVL.

The genes are TRBV7-9 and TRBJ2-7; possible D gene TRBD1, 5 bases. Germline lookup yields CDR1 SEHNR and CDR2 FQNEAQ (reference sequence). V was shortened by 5 bases and J by 4 bases, with 12 bases between the two germline ends. The CDR3 is 13 residues long. The CDR3, as DNA: TGTGCCAGCAGCCAAGACAGCGCATACGAGCAGTACTTC. Translation gives CASSQDSAYEQYF.

The chain is built from TRBV19 and TRBJ1-5; D remains unclear. The CDR3 runs to 13 residues. V lost 6 bases to trimming and J lost 4 bases, with 10 bases between them. The germline CDR1 and CDR2 sequences are LNHDA and SQIVND (reference sequence). CDR3 residues: CASRTTENQPQHF. In DNA, the CDR3 is TGTGCCAGTAGAACTACAGAAAATCAGCCCCAGCATTTT. The full variable domain, rest sourced from reference TRBV19 and TRBJ1-5, is DGGITQSPKYLFRKEGQNVTLSCEQNLNHDAMYWYRQDPGQGLRLIYYSQIVNDFQKGDIAEGYSVSREKKESFPLTVTSAQKNPTAFYLCASRTTENQPQHFGDGTRLSIL.

For this clone: The sample holds other DNA sequences that translate to the same CDR3. The rearrangement joins TRBV20-1 to TRBJ2-5; no firm D call. The length of the CDR3 is 10 residues. Per germline, CDR1 DFQATT and CDR2 SNEGSKA (reference sequence). Trimming pared 3 bases from V and 1 base from J, leaving 0 bases between. The CDR3 sequence is CSASQETQYF. The CDR3 DNA sequence: TGCAGTGCTAGCCAAGAGACCCAGTACTTC.

The chain recombines TRBV5-1 with TRBJ2-5; TRBD2 agrees at 11 bases. This CDR3 contains 15 residues. Trimming at V came to 4 bases and at J to 4 bases, leaving 6 bases not matched to a gene. The germline gives CDR1 SGHRS, CDR2 YFSETQ. DNA for the CDR3: TGCGCCAGCAGCACGGGACTAGCGGAAAGAGAGACCCAGTACTTC. It is translated as CASSTGLAERETQYF.

The rearrangement joins TRBV28 to TRBJ1-2, with TRBD1 identical over 7 bases. The CDR3 extends over 11 amino acids. V lost 7 bases to trimming and J lost 4 bases; unmatched junction nucleotides: 0. CDR1 is MDHEN and CDR2 is SYDVKM in the germline V gene. The CDR3 region has the DNA TGTGCCAGCACAGGGGGCTATGGCTACACCTTC. Its protein is CASTGGYGYTF.

The J gene is TRBJ2-3, the V gene TRBV5-1, with D possibly TRBD2 on 6 matching bases. Trimming shortened V by 6 bases and J by 8 bases, and 16 bases separated the two germline ends. The CDR3 length is 13 residues. Germline V gives CDR1 SGHRS, CDR2 YFSETQ. Here the CDR3 reads CASTQVGGPTQYF. The CDR3 DNA reads as TGCGCCAGCACCCAGGTGGGGGGACCTACGCAGTATTTT.

CDR3 coding DNA: TGTGCCAGCAGCCATCCTTCAGGGGGCCCTAATGAAAAACTGTTTTTT. Residues: CASSHPSGGPNEKLFF. The chain uses TRBV7-9 and TRBJ1-4; 8 bases agree with TRBD1. Losses at the gene ends were 5 bases for V and 3 bases for J; bases not matched to a gene: 8. The CDR3 runs 16 residues. Germline CDR1 is SEHNR and CDR2 is FQNEAQ (reference sequence). Full variable domain (rest looked up from reference TRBV7-9 and TRBJ1-4): DTGVSQNPRHKITKRGQNVTFRCDPISEHNRLYWYRQTLGQGPEFLTYFQNEAQLEKSRLLSDRFSAERPKGSFSTLEIQRTEQGDSAMYLCASSHPSGGPNEKLFFGSGTQLSVL.

This chain connects TRBV7-6 to TRBJ1-1, with a possible D match to TRBD1 (6 bases). V was pared by 5 bases and J by 4 bases, with 11 bases between. The CDR3 covers 13 residues. From germline, CDR1 is SGHVS and CDR2 FNYEAQ. In nucleotides, the CDR3 is TGTGCCAGCAGCACAGGGAGCGGCACTGAAGCTTTCTTT. It yields the protein CASSTGSGTEAFF.

The V gene is TRBV10-3, the J gene TRBJ1-1; TRBD1 agrees at 7 bases. Per the germline V gene, CDR1 is ENHRY and CDR2 is SYGVKD. The V and J ends lost 5 bases and 5 bases, in that order; junction bases with no gene match: 11. The CDR3 contains 15 residues. The CDR3 bases are TGTGCCATCAGTTCGACAGGGCGGTGGGAAACTGAAGCTTTCTTT. This encodes CAISSTGRWETEAFF.

The chain links TRBV11-2 to TRBJ2-1; a possible D gene is TRBD2 (7 bases). Germline CDR1 SGHAT, CDR2 FQNNGV. V lost 5 bases to trimming and J lost 7 bases, with 15 bases between them. This CDR3 is 14 amino acids long. CDR3 DNA: TGTGCCAGCAGCCGTATTAGGGGGGGGAATGAGCAGTTCTTC. The encoded protein is CASSRIRGGNEQFF. The whole variable domain, remainder taken from reference TRBV11-2 and TRBJ2-1, is EAGVAQSPRYKIIEKRQSVAFWCNPISGHATLYWYQQILGQGPKLLIQFQNNGVVDDSQLPKDRFSAERLKGVDSTLKIQPAKLEDSAVYLCASSRIRGGNEQFFGPGTRLTVL.

This clone occurred a few times. This chain connects TRBV5-6 to TRBJ2-1, with D possibly TRBD1 on 6 matching bases. The CDR3 is 14 amino acids. Trimming shortened V by 0 bases and J by 9 bases, and 13 bases separated the two germline ends. The V gene's germline CDR1 is SGHDT and CDR2 YYEEEE. The CDR3 DNA reads TGTGCCAGCAGCTTGGTACTGGGGGCCGGTGAGCAGTTCTTC. Its protein product is CASSLVLGAGEQFF.

This rearrangement joins TRBV7-2 to TRBJ1-3; D is undetermined. V lost 6 bases, J lost 1 base, and 13 bases lay in between. The CDR3 loop spans 15 amino acids. CDR1 SGHTA and CDR2 FQGNSA come from the germline V gene. The CDR3 reads CASRPTGPSGNTIYF. The CDR3, as DNA: TGTGCCAGCAGACCCACGGGTCCGTCTGGAAACACCATATATTTT. Combining the CDR3 with reference TRBV7-2 and TRBJ1-3 gives the whole variable domain GAGVSQSPSNKVTEKGKDVELRCDPISGHTALYWYRQSLGQGLEFLIYFQGNSAPDKSGLPSDRFSAERTGGSVSTLTIQRTQQEDSAVYLCASRPTGPSGNTIYFGEGSWLTVV.

This chain's CDR3 is CASIRAVLTDTQYF. The CDR3 coding sequence is TGTGCCAGCATCCGAGCGGTTCTCACAGATACGCAGTATTTT. This chain connects TRBV2 to TRBJ2-3, with D possibly matching TRBD2 (5 bases). The germline V gene has CDR1 SNHLY and CDR2 FYNNEI. The CDR3 runs 14 residues. The V end lost 7 bases, the J end lost 2 bases, and 13 bases lay between the germline ends. The full variable domain, completed using reference TRBV2 and TRBJ2-3, is EPEVTQTPSHQVTQMGQEVILRCVPISNHLYFYWYRQILGQKVEFLVSFYNNEISEKSEIFDDQFSVERPDGSNFTLKIRSTKLEDSAMYFCASIRAVLTDTQYFGPGTRLTVL.

The V call is TRBV15, the J call TRBJ2-3; 7 bases are a match to TRBD1. The trim removed 2 bases at V and 8 bases at J, leaving 7 bases unmatched. CDR3 length: 14 amino acids. Germline CDR1 LNHNV, CDR2 YYDKDF (reference sequence). CDR3 sequence: CATSRKGAQVTQYF. Written as DNA, the CDR3 is TGTGCCACCAGCAGAAAGGGGGCTCAGGTTACGCAGTATTTT.